A single TCR beta chain is shown here with its context. The antigen remains unidentified. The data originate from a study of blood T cells in healthy people across ages. Study findings and constraints: The authors considered diversity estimates from one million T cells to be underestimates. Older age coincided with a roughly linear decline in TCR beta diversity per million T cells. Leaving the PBMCs unsorted stopped any conclusive comparison of naive versus antigen-experienced cells. Unknown CMV status may confound age-related changes in expanded clones.

The length of the CDR3 is 14 residues. Germline lookup yields CDR1 SQVTM and CDR2 ANQGSEA. J lost 4 bases, V lost 7 bases, and 7 bases had no gene match. Then a second PCR, running roughly 6 to 11 cycles, was carried out with a sample-barcoded 5' primer and a J-beta primer mix. TCRdb reprocessed the 5' RACE reads via MiXCR and lists one record per CDR3 protein. The repertoire includes 910,000 or so distinct CDR3 sequences, approximately 50% of them detected once, and around a fifth sits in the top ten. The sequenced sample consisted of blood. The receptor was derived from a woman between 55 and 75 years old in good health. The rearrangement links TRBV29-1 to TRBJ2-1; 10 nucleotides match TRBD2. The chain's CDR3 is CSGKREGFYNEQFF. CDR3 bases: TGCAGCGGCAAGCGGGAGGGATTTTACAATGAGCAGTTCTTC.